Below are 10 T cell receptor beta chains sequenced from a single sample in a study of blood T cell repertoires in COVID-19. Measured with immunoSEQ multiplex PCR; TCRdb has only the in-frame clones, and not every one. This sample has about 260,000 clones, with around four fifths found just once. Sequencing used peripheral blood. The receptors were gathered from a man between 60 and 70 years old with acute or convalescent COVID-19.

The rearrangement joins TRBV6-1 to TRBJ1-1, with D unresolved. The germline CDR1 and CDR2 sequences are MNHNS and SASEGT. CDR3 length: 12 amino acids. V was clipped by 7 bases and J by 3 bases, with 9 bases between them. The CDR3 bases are TGTGCCAGCAAGGAGCCAGACACTGAAGCTTTCTTT. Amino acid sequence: CASKEPDTEAFF.

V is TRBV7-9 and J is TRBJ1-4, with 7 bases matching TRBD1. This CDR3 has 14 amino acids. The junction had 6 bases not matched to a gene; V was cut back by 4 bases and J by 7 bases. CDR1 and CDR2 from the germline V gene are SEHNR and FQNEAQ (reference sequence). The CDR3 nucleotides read TGTGCCAGCAGCTCAAACAACAGGGGTGAAAAACTGTTTTTT. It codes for CASSSNNRGEKLFF.

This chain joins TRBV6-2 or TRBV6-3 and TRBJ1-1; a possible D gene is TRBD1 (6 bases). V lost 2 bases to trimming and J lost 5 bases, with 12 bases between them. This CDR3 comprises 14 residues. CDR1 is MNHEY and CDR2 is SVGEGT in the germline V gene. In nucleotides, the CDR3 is TGTGCCAGCAGTTACGGGGGGGCGAGGACTGAAGCTTTCTTT. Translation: CASSYGGARTEAFF.

CDR3 in DNA: TGTGCCAGCAGTCCCCCCCCGACAGGAAATCAGCCCCAGCATTTT. Protein: CASSPPPTGNQPQHF. V is TRBV28 and J is TRBJ1-5, with a tentative D call TRBD1 (6 bases). The germline V gene encodes CDR1 MDHEN and CDR2 SYDVKM. This CDR3 comprises 15 residues. Trimming shortened V by 5 bases and J by 4 bases, and 15 bases separated the two germline ends.

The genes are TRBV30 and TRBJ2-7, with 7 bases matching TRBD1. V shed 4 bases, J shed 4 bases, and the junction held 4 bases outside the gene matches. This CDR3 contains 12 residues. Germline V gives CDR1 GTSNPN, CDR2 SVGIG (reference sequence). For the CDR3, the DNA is TGTGCCTGGATTACAGGGGCATACGAGCAGTACTTC. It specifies CAWITGAYEQYF.

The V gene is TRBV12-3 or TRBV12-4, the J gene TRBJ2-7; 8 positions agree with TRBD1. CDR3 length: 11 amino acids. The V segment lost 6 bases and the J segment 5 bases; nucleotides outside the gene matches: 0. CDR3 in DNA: TGTGCCAGCAGGGGACAGGACGAGCAGTACTTC. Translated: CASRGQDEQYF.

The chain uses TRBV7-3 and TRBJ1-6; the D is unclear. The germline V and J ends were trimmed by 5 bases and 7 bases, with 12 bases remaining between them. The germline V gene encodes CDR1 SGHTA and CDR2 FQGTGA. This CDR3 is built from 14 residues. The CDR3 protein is CASSPSGLNSPLHF. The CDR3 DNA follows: TGTGCCAGCAGCCCATCCGGTTTAAATTCACCCCTCCACTTT.

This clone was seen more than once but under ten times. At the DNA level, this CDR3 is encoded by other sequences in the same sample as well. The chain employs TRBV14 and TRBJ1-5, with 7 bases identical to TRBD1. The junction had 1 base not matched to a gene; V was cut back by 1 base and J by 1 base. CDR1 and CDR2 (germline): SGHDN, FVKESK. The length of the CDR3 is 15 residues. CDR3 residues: CASSQGQGSNQPQHF. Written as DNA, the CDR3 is TGTGCCAGCAGCCAAGGACAGGGCAGCAATCAGCCCCAGCATTTT.

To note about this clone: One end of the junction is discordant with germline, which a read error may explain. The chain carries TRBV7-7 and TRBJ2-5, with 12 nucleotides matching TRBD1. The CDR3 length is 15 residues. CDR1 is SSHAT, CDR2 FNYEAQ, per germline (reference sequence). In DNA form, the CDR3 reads TGTGCTAGCAGCTTAGATTCCGGGACAGGGGGCACCCAGTACTTC. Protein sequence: CASSLDSGTGGTQYF.

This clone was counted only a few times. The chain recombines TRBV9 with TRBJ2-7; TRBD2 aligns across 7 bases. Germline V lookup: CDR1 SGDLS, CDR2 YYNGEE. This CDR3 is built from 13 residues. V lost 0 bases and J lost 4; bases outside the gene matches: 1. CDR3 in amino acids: CASSVGAGYEQYF. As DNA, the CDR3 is TGTGCCAGCAGCGTAGGAGCGGGATACGAGCAGTACTTC.